This TCR beta chain comes out of a study of cytomegalovirus exposure and HLA in healthy donors. About the study: Clustering assigned about 80% of the approximately 370 genotyped donors to the Caucasian-associated ancestry cluster.

PCR primers comprised 60 Vbeta and 13 Jbeta primers. This table comes from immunoSEQ multiplex PCR, and its TCRdb copy is limited to in-frame clones, with some not included. The sample carries around 150,000 clones, approximately 79% recorded once. This clone was counted a few times. Its antigen is unidentified. At one of its ends the junction is not consistent with the germline gene, which may arise from a read error. The CDR3 is 15 residues long. Germline loops: CDR1 SSHAT, CDR2 FNYEAQ (reference sequence). General study results and limits: Some V segments, including TRBV6-2 and TRBV6-3, were excluded as indistinguishable.

The clonotype was recovered from a male donor in good health and CMV-seronegative. The rearrangement uses TRBV7-7 and TRBJ1-1; a weak D match, TRBD1 (5 bases). Sequencing was done on a sample of PBMCs. CDR3 protein: CASSLVLQENTEAFF. DNA for the CDR3: TGTGCTAGCAGCTTAGTATTACAGGAGAACACTGAAGCTTTCTTT.